The present T cell receptor (beta chain) was sequenced within a study of cytomegalovirus exposure and HLA in healthy donors. Study overall: About 180 million T cells yielded fewer than 120 million unique TCR beta sequences in earlier analysis.

V was shortened by 10 bases and J by 0 bases, with 20 bases between the two germline ends. CDR3 length equals 16 residues. Germline CDR1 reads ENHRY; CDR2 reads SYGVKD. This PCR relied on a set of 60 Vbeta primers and 13 Jbeta primers. Sequenced by immunoSEQ multiplex PCR; TCRdb stores in-frame clones only, minus some. The sample includes roughly 130,000 clones, about four fifths seen only once; the top ten take 5% to 6%. Points from the study as a whole: When analyzed later, the rates of TCR association showed variation by HLA locus, with DRB1 the most and HLA-C the fewest.

A note on this clone: Antigen: not known.

The TCR comes from a man aged 30 to 39 in good health and CMV-seronegative. The chain uses TRBV10-3 and TRBJ2-3; D possibly corresponds to TRBD1 (6 bases). The sample consisted of PBMCs. The CDR3 protein is CATTQFGTKSTDTQYF. The CDR3 DNA reads as TGTGCCACCACTCAGTTCGGGACAAAAAGCACAGATACGCAGTATTTT.